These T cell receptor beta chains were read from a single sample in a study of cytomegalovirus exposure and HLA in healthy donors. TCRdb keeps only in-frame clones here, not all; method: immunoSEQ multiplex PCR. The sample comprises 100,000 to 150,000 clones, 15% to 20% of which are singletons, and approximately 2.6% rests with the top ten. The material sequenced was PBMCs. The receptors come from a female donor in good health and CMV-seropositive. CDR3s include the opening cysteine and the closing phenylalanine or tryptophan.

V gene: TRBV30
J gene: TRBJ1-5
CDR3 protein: CAWSRQYSNQPQHF

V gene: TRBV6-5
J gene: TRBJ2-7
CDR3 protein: CASSYSGGSNKQYF

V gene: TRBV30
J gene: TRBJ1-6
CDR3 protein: CARDSYNSPLHF

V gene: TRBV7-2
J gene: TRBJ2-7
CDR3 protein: CASSPGLAGSYEQYF

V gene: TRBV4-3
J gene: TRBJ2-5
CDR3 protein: CASSQGLMETQYF

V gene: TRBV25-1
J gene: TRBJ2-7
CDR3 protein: CASSDPGDRAYEQYF

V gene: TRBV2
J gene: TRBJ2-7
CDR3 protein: CASLPQGAYEQYF

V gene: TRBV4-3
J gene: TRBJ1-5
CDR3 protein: CASSLGTAGDQPQHF

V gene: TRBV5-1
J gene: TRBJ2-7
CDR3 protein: CASSLDSGPYEQYF

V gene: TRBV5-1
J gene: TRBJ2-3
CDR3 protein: CASTIGAAPSTDTQYF

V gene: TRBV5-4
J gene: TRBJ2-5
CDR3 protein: CASSHGTGGEETQYF

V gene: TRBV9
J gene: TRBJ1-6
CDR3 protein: CASSVARNLSPLHF

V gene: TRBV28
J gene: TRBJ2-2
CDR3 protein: CASTLPPGRLFF

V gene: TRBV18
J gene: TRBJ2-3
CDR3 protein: CASSSLWTGRSSTDTQYF

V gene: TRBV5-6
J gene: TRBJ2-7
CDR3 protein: CASSRRPTSGDEQYF

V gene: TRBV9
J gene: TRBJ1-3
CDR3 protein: CASSGGTLNSGNTIYF

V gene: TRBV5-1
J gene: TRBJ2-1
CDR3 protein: CASSLGGGLYSEQFF

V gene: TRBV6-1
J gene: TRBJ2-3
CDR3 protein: CASSETGWRTDTQYF

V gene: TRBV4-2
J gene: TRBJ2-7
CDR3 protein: CASSGKGGRGYEQYF

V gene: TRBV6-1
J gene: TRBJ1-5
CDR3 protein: CASRIELNSNQPQHF

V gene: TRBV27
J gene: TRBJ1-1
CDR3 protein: CASSWVGGGALAFF

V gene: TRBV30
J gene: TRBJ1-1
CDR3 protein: CAWGKPGQRWVGNTEAFF

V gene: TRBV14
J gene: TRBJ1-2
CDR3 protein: CASSRPDSQGYTF

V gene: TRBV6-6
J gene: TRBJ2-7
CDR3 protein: CASSYAGAPYEQYF